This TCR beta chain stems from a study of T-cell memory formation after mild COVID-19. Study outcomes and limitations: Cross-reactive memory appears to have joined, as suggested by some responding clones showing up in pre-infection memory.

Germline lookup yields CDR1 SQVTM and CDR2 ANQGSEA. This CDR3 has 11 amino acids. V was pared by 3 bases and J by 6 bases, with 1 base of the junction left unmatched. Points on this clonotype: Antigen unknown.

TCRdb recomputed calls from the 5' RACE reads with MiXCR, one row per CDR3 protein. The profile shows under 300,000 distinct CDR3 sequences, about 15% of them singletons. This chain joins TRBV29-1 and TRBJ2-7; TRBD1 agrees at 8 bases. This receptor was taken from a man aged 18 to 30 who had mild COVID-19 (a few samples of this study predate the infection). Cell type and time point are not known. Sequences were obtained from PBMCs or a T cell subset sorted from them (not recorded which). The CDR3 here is CSVEDRVEQYF. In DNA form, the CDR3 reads TGCAGCGTTGAGGACAGGGTCGAGCAGTACTTC.